This entry concerns a single T cell receptor beta chain. Its target is unknown. The data are from a study of T cell responses to AZD1222 COVID-19 vaccine. Study conclusions and caveats: A reported finding is that nearly half of spike-specific TCRs target unmutated variant regions.

Here immunoSEQ multiplex PCR was the method, and the copy in TCRdb shows in-frame clones only, minus some. The repertoire has some 150,000 clones, 88% of them found once; the top ten carry 4.3%. Per the germline V gene, CDR1 is WSHSY and CDR2 is SAAADI. V was cut by 3 bases and J by 2 bases, with 9 bases left in between. There are 14 residues in the CDR3. The rearrangement uses TRBV10-2 and TRBJ2-3; a possible D gene is TRBD2 (6 bases). The sample consisted of peripheral blood, taken 28 days after the second AZD1222 dose. The TCR sequence derives from an adult who received the AZD1222 COVID-19 vaccine. The CDR3 sequence: CASSERGYTDTQYF. The CDR3 nucleotides read TGCGCCAGCAGTGAACGGGGGTACACAGATACGCAGTATTTT.